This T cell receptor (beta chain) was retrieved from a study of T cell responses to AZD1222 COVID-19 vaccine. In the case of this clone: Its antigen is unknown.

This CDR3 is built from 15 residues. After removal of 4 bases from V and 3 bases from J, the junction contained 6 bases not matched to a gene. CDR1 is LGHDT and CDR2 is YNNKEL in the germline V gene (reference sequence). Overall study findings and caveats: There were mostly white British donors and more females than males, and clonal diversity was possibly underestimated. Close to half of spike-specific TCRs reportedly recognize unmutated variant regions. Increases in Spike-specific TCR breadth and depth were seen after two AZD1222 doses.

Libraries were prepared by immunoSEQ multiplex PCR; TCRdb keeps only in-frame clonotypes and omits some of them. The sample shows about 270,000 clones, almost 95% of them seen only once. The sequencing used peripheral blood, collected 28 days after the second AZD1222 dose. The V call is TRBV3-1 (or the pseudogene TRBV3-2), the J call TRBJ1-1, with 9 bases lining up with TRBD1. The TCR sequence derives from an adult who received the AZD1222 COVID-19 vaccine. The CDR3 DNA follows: TGTGCCAGCAGCCTCACAGGGGGCAGGGACACTGAAGCTTTCTTT. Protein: CASSLTGGRDTEAFF.